This T cell receptor beta chain was obtained from a study of shared clonotypes between healthy human individuals. Study-level findings and limits: The expectation was that sequencing depth would affect clonotype sharing among donors.

The CDR3 loop spans 20 amino acids. Germline V gene data show CDR1 as MDHEN and CDR2 as SYDVKM. The V gene end was trimmed by 2 bases and the J gene end by 3 bases; junction bases not matched to a gene: 18. Some clones are missing from TCRdb's copy, which holds only in-frame ones; the method was immunoSEQ multiplex PCR. In the table there are 900,000 to 1,200,000 clones, approximately 78% of which are singletons. Turning to this clone: Antigen specificity is unknown.

Healthy and HIV-negative, the adult donors had no recent acute infections or vaccinations. Specimen: memory CD4+ T cells from PBMCs. The subset is: CD45RA-negative fraction. The source is a man aged 18 to 35 in good health. Some clones in this sample may be carry-over from other donors' samples. The chain is built from TRBV28 and TRBJ2-1; TRBD1 matches at 8 bases. The CDR3 loop is CASSLKILWTGIKLYNEQFF. The CDR3 DNA follows: TGTGCCAGCAGTTTAAAGATACTCTGGACAGGGATTAAACTCTACAATGAGCAGTTCTTC.